The T cell receptor beta chain under discussion was sequenced for a study of beta chain features in type 1 diabetes. The CDR3 has 13 residues. CDR1 SGHTA and CDR2 FQGNSA come from the germline V gene. V dropped 5 bases and J dropped 12; count of bases not matched to a gene: 9. General study results and limits: Researchers could not determine here whether HLA type influences TCRB rearrangement.

cDNA synthesis used the whole RNA isolate, giving expressed TCRB sequences. TCRdb keeps only in-frame clones here, not all; method: immunoSEQ multiplex PCR. Altogether approximately 140,000 clones are present, 6.9% being singletons, with the ten largest covering approximately 1.4%. About this clone: No antigen is known for it.

This sequence joins TRBV7-2 and TRBJ2-1; TRBD2 agrees at 8 bases. The receptor was derived from a young woman in good health. Sequenced material: central memory CD4+ T cells from blood. This CDR3 reads CASSRLLADGQFF. CDR3 in DNA: TGTGCCAGCAGCCGTCTACTAGCGGATGGGCAGTTCTTC. The full variable domain, rest sourced from reference TRBV7-2 and TRBJ2-1, is GAGVSQSPSNKVTEKGKDVELRCDPISGHTALYWYRQSLGQGLEFLIYFQGNSAPDKSGLPSDRFSAERTGGSVSTLTIQRTQQEDSAVYLCASSRLLADGQFFGPGTRLTVL.